The 24 T cell receptor beta chains given below trace back to one sample, sequenced in a study of shared clonotypes between healthy human individuals. CD45RO-negative cells were positively selected for CCR7, leaving out terminally differentiated effector memory CD45RA+ cells. Here immunoSEQ multiplex PCR was the method, and the copy in TCRdb shows in-frame clones only, minus some. The sample records 630,000 or so clones, roughly 98% being singletons. Sequenced material: naive CD8+ T cells sorted from blood. The receptors shown here come from a man aged 30 to 39 in good health.

The chain is built from TRBV9 and TRBJ2-1; 7 bases line up with TRBD2. Germline assignment: CDR1 SGDLS and CDR2 YYNGEE. The CDR3 has 16 amino acids. V lost 3 bases, J lost 2 bases, and 8 bases stayed unmatched. CDR3 region: CASSEGRTRPYNEQFF. The CDR3 nucleotides read TGTGCCAGCAGCGAGGGGAGGACTAGGCCCTACAATGAGCAGTTCTTC.

This chain connects TRBV7-2 to TRBJ1-4; 8 bases fit TRBD1. V gave up 3 bases and J gave up 5 bases; unmatched junction bases: 2. The length of the CDR3 is 14 residues. Germline assignment: CDR1 SGHTA and CDR2 FQGNSA. CDR3 amino acids: CASSFRGRNEKLFF. The CDR3 DNA sequence: TGTGCCAGCAGCTTCAGGGGGCGGAATGAAAAACTGTTTTTT.

The chain couples TRBV4-1 to TRBJ1-5; unclear D gene. V lost 0 bases to trimming and J lost 5 bases, with 17 bases between them. This CDR3 has 17 amino acids. Per germline, CDR1 MGHRA and CDR2 YSYEKL. The CDR3 sequence is CASSQDLGRAEDQPQHF. DNA for the CDR3: TGCGCCAGCAGCCAAGACTTAGGCCGCGCGGAGGATCAGCCCCAGCATTTT.

The J gene is TRBJ2-1, the V gene TRBV7-9; TRBD2 matches at 8 bases. This CDR3 is 16 amino acids long. Germline V gene data show CDR1 as SEHNR and CDR2 as FQNEAQ (reference sequence). J was trimmed by 7 bases and V by 4 bases; bases with no gene match: 12. As DNA, the CDR3 is TGTGCCAGCAGCTCTCAAGCGGGAGTAAGGAATAATGAGCAGTTCTTC. Protein: CASSSQAGVRNNEQFF.

The chain links TRBV4-2 to TRBJ2-7; 7 nucleotides agree with TRBD2. The V and J ends lost 0 bases and 2 bases, in that order; junction bases with no gene match: 4. The CDR3 runs 15 residues. Germline loops: CDR1 LGHNA, CDR2 YNFKEQ. The CDR3 protein is CASSQDPGRTYEQYF. As DNA, the CDR3 is TGTGCCAGCAGCCAAGATCCCGGGAGGACCTACGAGCAGTACTTC.

Written as DNA, the CDR3 is TGTGCCAGCAGTCCACTCGGGACTAGCGGATACAATGAGCAGTTCTTC. It specifies CASSPLGTSGYNEQFF. The chain links TRBV7-9 to TRBJ2-1; 11 bases are a match to TRBD2. V was clipped by 6 bases and J by 4 bases; unmatched bases: 8. The germline V gene has CDR1 SEHNR and CDR2 FQNEAQ (reference sequence). The CDR3 has 16 amino acids.

The chain recombines TRBV14 with TRBJ2-3; 7 bases line up with TRBD2. The CDR3 spans 18 residues. Germline V gene data show CDR1 as SGHDN and CDR2 as FVKESK. V lost 0 bases to trimming and J lost 2 bases; unmatched junction nucleotides: 11. The CDR3 spells CASSQEVGRDYLTDTQYF. The CDR3 DNA is TGTGCCAGCAGCCAAGAAGTGGGTAGGGACTACCTCACAGATACGCAGTATTTT.

V gene TRBV6-5 combines with J gene TRBJ2-5, with D maybe TRBD1 (6 bases). The ends were cut back, 5 bases at V and 0 bases at J, with 13 bases in the middle. The CDR3 has 15 residues. The germline CDR1 and CDR2 sequences are MNHEY and SVGAGI. The CDR3 protein is CASSNDRRYQETQYF. CDR3 nucleotide sequence: TGTGCCAGCAGTAATGACAGGAGATACCAAGAGACCCAGTACTTC.

The chain has TRBV28 and TRBJ2-1; a weak D match, TRBD1 (6 bases). The CDR3 sequence is 15 residues long. V dropped 6 bases and J dropped 0 bases, with 12 bases sitting between them. Germline lookup yields CDR1 MDHEN and CDR2 SYDVKM. For the CDR3, the DNA is TGTGCCAGCAGACAGGACAGTAGCTCCTACAATGAGCAGTTCTTC. Amino acids: CASRQDSSSYNEQFF.

CDR3 residues: CASSYRLAGAGEQYF. The CDR3 coding sequence is TGTGCCAGCAGCTACCGCTTGGCAGGGGCGGGGGAGCAGTACTTC. The genes are TRBV7-9 and TRBJ2-7; D is perhaps TRBD1 or TRBD2 (6 bases each). This CDR3 has 15 residues. The V gene's germline CDR1 is SEHNR and CDR2 FQNEAQ (reference sequence). The germline V and J ends were trimmed by 4 bases and 7 bases, with 20 bases remaining between them. Full variable domain (missing parts from reference TRBV7-9 and TRBJ2-7): DTGVSQNPRHKITKRGQNVTFRCDPISEHNRLYWYRQTLGQGPEFLTYFQNEAQLEKSRLLSDRFSAERPKGSFSTLEIQRTEQGDSAMYLCASSYRLAGAGEQYFGPGTRLTVT.

As for this clone: An end of the junction differs from the germline gene, which may be a read error. The chain recombines TRBV11-2 with TRBJ2-7, with D tentatively TRBD1 or TRBD2 (6 bases each). The CDR3 is 12 amino acids. CDR1 and CDR2 from the germline V gene are SGHAT and FQNNGV. CDR3 region: CASSLGGAFVDF. The DNA for the CDR3 is TGTGCCAGCAGCTTAGGGGGGGCGTTTGTTGACTTC.

This chain connects TRBV9 to TRBJ2-2, with 7 bases fitting TRBD2. The CDR3 loop spans 16 amino acids. Germline V gene sequence: CDR1 SGDLS, CDR2 YYNGEE. J was trimmed by 5 bases and V by 4 bases; bases with no gene match: 11. The CDR3 bases are TGTGCCAGCAGCTCATGGCGGGAGACCTCTACCGGGGAGCTGTTTTTT. Its translation is CASSSWRETSTGELFF.

This chain joins TRBV11-2 and TRBJ2-1, with D possibly TRBD1 on 5 matching bases. This CDR3 region has 16 residues. Per germline, CDR1 SGHAT and CDR2 FQNNGV. V was shortened by 1 base and J by 0 bases, with 10 bases between the two germline ends. CDR3 DNA sequence: TGTGCCAGCAGCTTAGTGGGGCCACGCTCCTACAATGAGCAGTTCTTC. Translated: CASSLVGPRSYNEQFF.

This clone was detected once. The chain combines TRBV5-1 with TRBJ2-7; 8 bases map to TRBD1. This CDR3 has 14 residues. CDR1 and CDR2 (germline): SGHRS, YFSETQ. V lost 4 bases to trimming and J lost 3 bases; unmatched junction nucleotides: 6. CDR3 sequence: CASSNSDRDYEQYF. The CDR3 DNA follows: TGCGCCAGCAGCAACTCGGACAGGGACTACGAGCAGTACTTC.

The chain couples TRBV5-1 to TRBJ2-3, with 16 bases identical to TRBD2. The CDR3 is made up of 18 amino acids. V lost 4 bases, J lost 2 bases, and 7 bases stayed unmatched. Germline V gene lookup returns CDR1 SGHRS and CDR2 YFSETQ. The CDR3 spells CASSEGLAGGPNTDTQYF. CDR3 sequence (DNA): TGCGCCAGCAGCGAGGGACTAGCGGGAGGGCCCAACACAGATACGCAGTATTTT.

CDR3 coding DNA: TGTGCCAGCAGCTTCGACGGGGACAGGGGCTACGAGCAGTACTTC. Translation gives CASSFDGDRGYEQYF. The gene calls are TRBV7-6 and TRBJ2-7; 10 bases are a match to TRBD1. The CDR3 totals 15 residues. The junction had 5 bases not matched to a gene; V was cut back by 3 bases and J by 3 bases. Germline V lookup: CDR1 SGHVS, CDR2 FNYEAQ.

The V call is TRBV6-5, the J call TRBJ1-1, with D hard to call. Trimming took 2 bases from V and 2 from J, leaving 12 bases between them. The CDR3 is made up of 15 amino acids. From germline, CDR1 is MNHEY and CDR2 SVGAGI. The CDR3 sequence: CASSYGVPINTEAFF. The CDR3 DNA reads TGTGCCAGCAGTTACGGGGTTCCCATAAACACTGAAGCTTTCTTT.

The count of this clone is one. This chain uses TRBV5-1 with TRBJ2-7; TRBD2 is a possible D gene (6 bases). Germline V gene data show CDR1 as SGHRS and CDR2 as YFSETQ. CDR3 length: 13 residues. V was cut by 4 bases and J by 2 bases, with 10 bases left in between. The CDR3: CASSKPGAYEQYF. In DNA form, the CDR3 reads TGCGCCAGCAGCAAGCCGGGGGCCTACGAGCAGTACTTC.

The V gene is TRBV30, the J gene TRBJ2-5, with D hard to call. Germline V lookup: CDR1 GTSNPN, CDR2 SVGIG (reference sequence). The CDR3 is 13 residues long. The V and J ends lost 2 bases and 7 bases respectively, with 14 bases between them. In DNA, the CDR3 is TGTGCCTGGAGTATTCTGGACGTCCGGACCCAGTACTTC. This gives the protein CAWSILDVRTQYF.

The genes are TRBV7-9 and TRBJ2-1; D is ambiguous. The germline V gene encodes CDR1 SEHNR and CDR2 FQNEAQ (reference sequence). Trimming shortened V by 5 bases and J by 7 bases, and 12 bases separated the two germline ends. This CDR3 contains 13 residues. The CDR3 sequence is CASSPNIGNEQFF. CDR3 in DNA: TGTGCCAGCAGCCCAAATATCGGGAATGAGCAGTTCTTC.

The V call is TRBV6-5, the J call TRBJ2-1; possible D gene TRBD2, 5 bases. The CDR3 contains 13 residues. Trimming took off 5 bases at V and 5 bases at J, with 10 bases between the two ends. The germline CDR1 and CDR2 sequences are MNHEY and SVGAGI. Here the CDR3 reads CASSIASHNEQFF. The CDR3 DNA reads TGTGCCAGCAGTATAGCGAGTCACAATGAGCAGTTCTTC.

V is TRBV9 and J is TRBJ2-7, with D perhaps matching TRBD2 (6 bases). Trimming left V 4 bases short and J 1 base short, with 12 bases between. The CDR3 has 14 residues. Germline V gene sequence: CDR1 SGDLS, CDR2 YYNGEE. CDR3 in amino acids: CASSQEGKSYEQYF. The CDR3 nucleotides are TGTGCCAGCAGCCAGGAGGGGAAATCCTACGAGCAGTACTTC. Full variable domain (rest looked up from reference TRBV9 and TRBJ2-7): DSGVTQTPKHLITATGQRVTLRCSPRSGDLSVYWYQQSLDQGLQFLIQYYNGEERAKGNILERFSAQQFPDLHSELNLSSLELGDSALYFCASSQEGKSYEQYFGPGTRLTVT.

This chain links TRBV27 with TRBJ2-2; D unresolved. CDR1 MNHEY and CDR2 SMNVEV come from the germline V gene (reference sequence). Trimming pared 5 bases from V and 1 base from J, leaving 14 bases between. The CDR3 length is 16 residues. DNA for the CDR3: TGTGCCAGCAGTCGCCGGCCTGAGATGAACACCGGGGAGCTGTTTTTT. Translating it yields CASSRRPEMNTGELFF.

This clone was seen once. The same CDR3 also results from other DNA sequences found in this sample. The rearrangement links TRBV27 to TRBJ2-7, with D uncertain. The CDR3 has 13 residues. Germline CDR1 reads MNHEY; CDR2 reads SMNVEV (reference sequence). With 3 bases removed from V and 2 bases from J, the gap between germline ends came to 8 bases. The CDR3 DNA reads as TGTGCCAGCAGTTTGGGCCCCACCTACGAGCAGTACTTC. Translating it yields CASSLGPTYEQYF.